This T cell receptor (beta chain) comes out of a study of blood T cell repertoires in COVID-19. Enrolled through a virtual design, the participants were between about 18 and 89 years of age and came from some 25 US areas. Profiled with immunoSEQ multiplex PCR; TCRdb holds only in-frame clones, not every one. The sample shows over 200,000 clones, about nine tenths of them seen only once. The germline CDR1 and CDR2 sequences are MDHEN and SYDVKM. The CDR3 extends over 13 amino acids. The ends were cut back, 3 bases at V and 5 bases at J, with 10 bases in the middle. The specimen was PBMCs or T cells enriched from blood (not recorded which). This rearrangement joins TRBV28 to TRBJ1-2; no firm D call. The sequence derives from a man aged 18 to 30 who had recovered from COVID-19. In nucleotides, the CDR3 is TGTGCCAGCAGTTTCATCACGGGGTATGGCTACACCTTC. It translates to CASSFITGYGYTF.